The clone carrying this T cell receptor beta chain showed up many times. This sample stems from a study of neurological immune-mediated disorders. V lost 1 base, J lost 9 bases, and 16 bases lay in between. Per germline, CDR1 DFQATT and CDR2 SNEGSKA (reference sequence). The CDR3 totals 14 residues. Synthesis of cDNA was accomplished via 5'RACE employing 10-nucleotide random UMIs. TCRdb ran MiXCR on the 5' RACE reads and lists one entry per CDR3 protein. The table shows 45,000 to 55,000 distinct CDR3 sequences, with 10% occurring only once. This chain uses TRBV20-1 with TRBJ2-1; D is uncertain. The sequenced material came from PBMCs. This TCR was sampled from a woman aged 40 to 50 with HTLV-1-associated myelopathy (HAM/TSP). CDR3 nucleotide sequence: TGCAGTGCTAGAGTTGACGTCCTGGTCGGTGAGCAGTTCTTC. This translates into CSARVDVLVGEQFF.